The next 22 T cell receptor beta chains were all read from a single sample in a study of radiotherapy plus CTLA-4 blockade in lung cancer. This table comes from immunoSEQ multiplex PCR, and its TCRdb copy is limited to in-frame clones, with some not included. The table has 90,000 or so clones, roughly 80% seen once. The sample consisted of peripheral blood, taken from a patient treated with radiotherapy plus ipilimumab. The receptors come from a human donor with non-small cell lung cancer who had stable disease on radiotherapy plus ipilimumab.

The genes are TRBV6-5 and TRBJ2-5, with D possibly matching TRBD2 (5 bases). V dropped 4 bases and J dropped 4 bases, with 10 bases sitting between them. Germline CDR1 is MNHEY and CDR2 is SVGAGI. The CDR3 is made up of 13 amino acids. CDR3 region: CASSSGFRETQYF. The DNA for the CDR3 is TGTGCCAGCAGTTCGGGGTTTCGAGAGACCCAGTACTTC.

The chain employs TRBV30 and TRBJ2-7, with unresolved D. The CDR3 totals 13 residues. The germline gives CDR1 GTSNPN, CDR2 SVGIG (reference sequence). Trimming took 0 bases from V and 3 from J, leaving 9 bases between them. CDR3 DNA sequence: TGTGCCTGGAGTGTGGGCAGCTACTACGAGCAGTACTTC. This encodes CAWSVGSYYEQYF.

The genes are TRBV28 and TRBJ2-1, with a tentative D call TRBD2 (6 bases). Deletions cut 8 bases from V and 15 bases from J, with 20 bases between. The CDR3 contains 12 residues. Per germline, CDR1 MDHEN and CDR2 SYDVKM. The CDR3 DNA reads TGTGCCAGCCTCGAACTTCCGGGAGCCCGGTTCTTC. It specifies CASLELPGARFF.

The rearrangement uses TRBV7-9 and TRBJ2-1; 12 bases are shared with TRBD2. The CDR3 covers 15 residues. V trimming: 3 bases; J trimming: 6 bases; junction bases outside the gene matches: 3. The germline gives CDR1 SEHNR, CDR2 FQNEAQ (reference sequence). Here the CDR3 reads CASSFGLAGSNEQFF. CDR3 DNA: TGTGCCAGCAGCTTCGGACTAGCGGGGAGCAATGAGCAGTTCTTC.

The V call is TRBV5-4, the J call TRBJ1-4, with D perhaps TRBD1 (5 bases). CDR1 is SGHNT and CDR2 is YYREEE in the germline V gene (reference sequence). V dropped 1 base and J dropped 5 bases, with 12 bases sitting between them. The CDR3 has 15 residues. The CDR3 protein is CASSLRSQGNEKLFF. The CDR3 DNA follows: TGTGCCAGCAGCTTGCGGAGCCAGGGAAATGAAAAACTGTTTTTT. Drawing the rest from reference TRBV5-4 and TRBJ1-4, the complete variable domain is ETGVTQSPTHLIKTRGQQVTLRCSSQSGHNTVSWYQQALGQGPQFIFQYYREEENGRGNFPPRFSGLQFPNYSSELNVNALELDDSALYLCASSLRSQGNEKLFFGSGTQLSVL.

This clone was recorded a few times. The chain joins TRBV6-6 to TRBJ2-1, with TRBD1 matching over 7 bases. The length of the CDR3 is 15 residues. Germline CDR1 and CDR2: MNHNY and SVGAGI (reference sequence). V lost 4 bases and J lost 2; bases outside the gene matches: 5. The CDR3 nucleotides are TGTGCCAGCAGTTCCGGGACAGAACCCTACAATGAGCAGTTCTTC. The encoded protein is CASSSGTEPYNEQFF.

The chain uses TRBV21-1 and TRBJ1-5. TRBV21-1 is a recognized pseudogene. The CDR3 extends over 16 amino acids. CDR3 DNA: TGTGCCAGCAGCAAATCGCGGACGGTCCACAATCAGCCCCAGCATTTT. It encodes CASSKSRTVHNQPQHF.

The chain is built from TRBV25-1 and TRBJ2-7; D could derive from TRBD1 or TRBD2 (7 bases each). The CDR3 is 16 amino acids. V lost 4 bases, J lost 6 bases, and 22 bases lay in between. CDR1 and CDR2 from the germline V gene are MGHDK and SYGVNS. The CDR3 reads CASSGENRGGVGEQYF. The CDR3 nucleotides read TGTGCCAGCAGTGGAGAGAACAGGGGAGGGGTAGGCGAGCAGTACTTC.

This chain joins TRBV28 and TRBJ2-1, with D possibly matching TRBD1 (6 bases). Between the trimmed V and J ends, which lost 8 bases and 4 bases, there was a span of 15 bases. CDR3 size: 14 residues. Germline V CDR1 and CDR2: MDHEN, SYDVKM. In nucleotides, the CDR3 is TGTGCCAGCGTAGGGGGTACCCAATACAATGAGCAGTTCTTC. This sequence encodes CASVGGTQYNEQFF.

This chain links TRBV27 with TRBJ2-5; 9 bases agree with TRBD2. The CDR3 contains 16 residues. V trimming: 8 bases; J trimming: 5 bases; junction bases outside the gene matches: 15. The germline V gene has CDR1 MNHEY and CDR2 SMNVEV (reference sequence). CDR3 sequence: CASSQRGSGGQETQYF. The CDR3 bases are TGTGCCAGCTCCCAACGGGGTAGCGGGGGACAGGAGACCCAGTACTTC.

This clone was seen just once. J is TRBJ2-2 and V is TRBV6-6, with unresolved D. The CDR3 is made up of 15 amino acids. Germline V gene sequence: CDR1 MNHNY, CDR2 SVGAGI (reference sequence). V was pared by 5 bases and J by 1 base, with 11 bases between. The CDR3 spells CASSGRAMNTGELFF. In DNA, the CDR3 is TGTGCCAGCAGTGGCCGGGCTATGAACACCGGGGAGCTGTTTTTT.

This rearrangement joins TRBV7-2 to TRBJ2-2; D unclear. This CDR3 is 14 amino acids long. The germline V gene has CDR1 SGHTA and CDR2 FQGNSA. V lost 2 bases to trimming and J lost 3 bases, with 7 bases between them. This chain's CDR3 is CASSLTSYTGELFF. The CDR3 DNA sequence: TGTGCCAGCAGCTTAACCTCTTACACCGGGGAGCTGTTTTTT.

V usage is TRBV6-1 and J usage is TRBJ1-2, with D unresolved. Between the trimmed V and J ends, which lost 2 bases and 4 bases, there was a span of 8 bases. The CDR3 runs 13 residues. Germline V CDR1 and CDR2: MNHNS, SASEGT. CDR3 bases: TGTGCCAGCAGTGAACTTGTGGGCTATGGCTACACCTTC. Translated: CASSELVGYGYTF.

This rearrangement joins TRBV15 to TRBJ2-5; D may be TRBD2 (5 bases). The CDR3 is 16 amino acids. From germline, CDR1 is LNHNV and CDR2 YYDKDF (reference sequence). V dropped 7 bases and J dropped 2 bases, with 20 bases sitting between them. The CDR3 region has the DNA TGTGCCACCAAAGTGGGGATGGCTAGCAGACAAGAGACCCAGTACTTC. Its protein product is CATKVGMASRQETQYF.

The rearrangement links TRBV28 to TRBJ1-5; the D gene is possibly TRBD1 (6 bases). This CDR3 region has 14 residues. Germline CDR1 MDHEN, CDR2 SYDVKM. The germline V and J ends were trimmed by 1 base and 6 bases, with 10 bases remaining between them. The CDR3 protein is CASSLLGAGQPQHF. The CDR3 DNA is TGTGCCAGCAGTTTATTGGGGGCGGGTCAGCCCCAGCATTTT.

This sequence joins TRBV5-6 and TRBJ1-2, with no clear D. This CDR3 has 15 residues. The V and J ends lost 5 bases and 0 bases respectively, with 14 bases between them. Germline V gene lookup returns CDR1 SGHDT and CDR2 YYEEEE. Written as DNA, the CDR3 is TGTGCCAGCAGTACTCGCGACTGGGCTAACTATGGCTACACCTTC. Translating it yields CASSTRDWANYGYTF. Filled out from reference TRBV5-6 and TRBJ1-2, the complete variable domain reads DAGVTQSPTHLIKTRGQQVTLRCSPKSGHDTVSWYQQALGQGPQFIFQYYEEEERQRGNFPDRFSGHQFPNYSSELNVNALLLGDSALYLCASSTRDWANYGYTFGSGTRLTVV.

The chain combines TRBV9 with TRBJ2-2, with D uncertain. V lost 0 bases and J 0 bases, leaving 6 bases between the germline ends. The CDR3 runs 15 residues. Per the germline V gene, CDR1 is SGDLS and CDR2 is YYNGEE. The CDR3, as DNA: TGTGCCAGCAGCGTAGCACGAGCGAACACCGGGGAGCTGTTTTTT. It codes for CASSVARANTGELFF.

The rearrangement joins TRBV13 to TRBJ2-3; 12 nucleotides agree with TRBD1. From germline, CDR1 is PRHDT and CDR2 FYEKMQ (reference sequence). V lost 5 bases to trimming and J lost 5 bases; unmatched junction nucleotides: 8. The CDR3 is 16 amino acids. DNA for the CDR3: TGTGCCAGCAGCGAGGCCGGGACAGGGGGCATAGATACGCAGTATTTT. It codes for CASSEAGTGGIDTQYF.

The chain joins TRBV11-3 to TRBJ2-7, with D tentatively TRBD2 (6 bases). V lost 0 bases and J lost 0, with 9 bases in between. The germline V gene has CDR1 SGHNT and CDR2 YENEEA. This CDR3 is 15 amino acids long. In DNA form, the CDR3 reads TGTGCCAGCAGCTTAGAGGCCGGGGGCTCCTACGAGCAGTACTTC. It specifies CASSLEAGGSYEQYF.

The chain uses TRBV7-9 and TRBJ1-6, with 7 bases fitting TRBD1. From germline, CDR1 is SEHNR and CDR2 FQNEAQ (reference sequence). This CDR3 is built from 15 residues. The ends lost 8 bases at V and 8 bases at J; junction bases unmatched: 12. Here the CDR3 reads CASSPPGQFYSPLHF. The CDR3 DNA is TGTGCCAGCTCTCCTCCGGGACAGTTCTATTCACCCCTCCACTTT.

The J gene is TRBJ1-2, the V gene TRBV5-4; the match to TRBD1 covers 8 bases. Germline V gene data show CDR1 as SGHNT and CDR2 as YYREEE (reference sequence). V trimming: 4 bases; J trimming: 8 bases; junction bases outside the gene matches: 7. This CDR3 is 13 amino acids long. The DNA for the CDR3 is TGTGCCAGCAGCCCTGGACAGGGTTGGGGCTACACCTTC. It yields the protein CASSPGQGWGYTF.

This sequence joins TRBV27 and TRBJ1-4; possibly TRBD1 for D (5 bases). The CDR3 covers 12 residues. V shed 7 bases and J shed 11 bases, with 14 bases lying between them. Germline V CDR1 and CDR2: MNHEY, SMNVEV (reference sequence). The CDR3 sequence: CASMRGPGKLFF. For the CDR3, the DNA is TGTGCCAGCATGCGGGGCCCAGGGAAACTGTTTTTT.